Listed below are T cell receptor beta chains from one sample, sequenced in a study of PD-L1 blockade in urothelial cancer. Assay used: immunoSEQ multiplex PCR; TCRdb lists only in-frame clones, some missing. The repertoire holds about 88,000 clones, with roughly 90% as singletons. Material: PBMCs, obtained around atezolizumab (anti-PD-L1) treatment. The receptors come from an elderly woman with urothelial cancer. CDR3s include the opening cysteine and the closing phenylalanine or tryptophan. A D gene is named only where the DNA matches it firmly. For some rows the clone size is stated as once, few or many, or as a class when expanded; others skip it.

V: TRBV7-2; J: TRBJ2-5; D: TRBD2; size: -; CDR3: CASSLGLAGGTQETQYF; DNA: TGTGCCAGCAGCTTAGGTTTGGCGGGAGGAACCCAAGAGACCCAGTACTTC
V: TRBV6-5; J: TRBJ2-1; D: TRBD2; size: -; CDR3: CASSPRVSGSSEQFF; DNA: TGTGCCAGCAGCCCCCGAGTTAGCGGGAGCAGTGAGCAGTTCTTC
V: TRBV7-8; J: TRBJ1-2; D: TRBD1; size: -; CDR3: CASSLELGEGQSVDGYTF; DNA: TGTGCCAGCAGCTTAGAGTTGGGCGAGGGACAGTCGGTTGATGGCTACACCTTC
V: TRBV27; J: TRBJ1-1; D: -; size: -; CDR3: CASSLRGATEAFF; DNA: TGTGCCAGCAGTTTGCGAGGAGCCACTGAAGCTTTCTTT
V: TRBV2; J: TRBJ1-1; D: -; size: few; CDR3: CASSVAEMNTEAFF; DNA: TGTGCCAGCAGTGTGGCAGAAATGAACACTGAAGCTTTCTTT
V: TRBV6-5; J: TRBJ2-3; D: TRBD2; size: -; CDR3: CASSFKLAASTDTQYF; DNA: TGTGCCAGCAGTTTCAAACTAGCGGCAAGCACAGATACGCAGTATTTT
V: TRBV5-1; J: TRBJ2-7; D: TRBD2; size: -; CDR3: CASAGLAAAAEQYF; DNA: TGCGCCAGCGCAGGACTAGCTGCCGCCGCGGAGCAGTACTTC
V: TRBV30; J: TRBJ2-1; D: TRBD2; size: -; CDR3: CAWANLAGGYNEQFF; DNA: TGTGCCTGGGCGAATCTAGCGGGGGGATACAATGAGCAGTTCTTC
V: TRBV11-2; J: TRBJ2-3; D: TRBD2; size: -; CDR3: CASRWEGLTDTQYF; DNA: TGTGCCAGCCGGTGGGAGGGCCTAACAGATACGCAGTATTTT
V: TRBV28; J: TRBJ1-2; D: TRBD1; size: -; CDR3: CAILGTGGIYGYTF; DNA: TGTGCCATCCTTGGGACAGGGGGAATCTATGGCTACACCTTC
V: TRBV9; J: TRBJ1-5; D: -; size: few; CDR3: CASSVDGDSNQPQHF; DNA: TGTGCCAGCAGCGTAGATGGAGATAGCAATCAGCCCCAGCATTTT
V: TRBV11-3; J: TRBJ2-5; D: -; size: -; CDR3: CASSLGFGGQQETQYF; DNA: TGTGCCAGCAGCTTAGGTTTTGGTGGGCAGCAAGAGACCCAGTACTTC
V: TRBV2; J: TRBJ2-5; D: -; size: -; CDR3: CASSERWQAETQYF; DNA: TGTGCCAGCAGTGAACGATGGCAGGCGGAGACCCAGTACTTC
V: TRBV5-1; J: TRBJ1-3; D: -; size: -; CDR3: CASSFFGPTVGNTIYF; DNA: TGCGCCAGCAGCTTTTTCGGTCCCACGGTAGGAAACACCATATATTTT